A single sample gave rise to the 15 T cell receptor beta chains below, sequenced in a study of cytomegalovirus exposure and HLA in healthy donors. Clones were read by immunoSEQ multiplex PCR, and TCRdb kept only the in-frame ones, dropping some. The sample holds 180,000 or so clones, roughly nine tenths seen once. The specimen was PBMCs. The receptors originated from a man aged 25-45 years in good health and CMV-seropositive.

The gene calls are TRBV18 and TRBJ2-3, with 11 positions matching TRBD1. V lost 6 bases and J lost 0; bases outside the gene matches: 5. CDR1 and CDR2 (germline): KGHSH, LQKENI. This CDR3 is built from 16 residues. The CDR3 region has the DNA TGTGCCAGCTCCCTAGGGACAGGGGGGAGCACAGATACGCAGTATTTT. It encodes CASSLGTGGSTDTQYF.

The V and J genes are TRBV2 and TRBJ1-2; D not resolved. The CDR3 loop spans 12 amino acids. Between the trimmed V and J ends, which lost 4 bases and 4 bases, there was a span of 7 bases. Germline V gene sequence: CDR1 SNHLY, CDR2 FYNNEI. Here the CDR3 reads CASSVQVYGYTF. The CDR3 DNA reads as TGTGCCAGCAGTGTTCAGGTCTATGGCTACACCTTC.

The chain employs TRBV27 and TRBJ2-5; 14 nucleotides match TRBD2. Trimming removed 4 bases from V and 3 bases from J; junction bases left unmatched: 4. Germline loops: CDR1 MNHEY, CDR2 SMNVEV (reference sequence). The CDR3 spans 16 residues. The CDR3 loop is CASSYGTSGGEETQYF. CDR3 bases: TGTGCCAGCAGTTATGGGACTAGCGGGGGCGAAGAGACCCAGTACTTC.

The rearrangement links TRBV6-5 to TRBJ2-1, with D perhaps being TRBD1 or TRBD2 (5 bases each). CDR1 MNHEY and CDR2 SVGAGI come from the germline V gene. The CDR3 covers 15 residues. V lost 7 bases to trimming and J lost 6 bases, with 19 bases between them. The CDR3 reads CASKPSGARPNEQFF. In DNA form, the CDR3 reads TGTGCCAGCAAACCCTCCGGGGCCCGCCCCAATGAGCAGTTCTTC.

In this sample, this clone turned up once. The chain uses TRBV30 and TRBJ1-5; D remains unclear. Germline loops: CDR1 GTSNPN, CDR2 SVGIG (reference sequence). The CDR3 has 15 residues. Trimming shortened V by 3 bases and J by 2 bases, and 14 bases separated the two germline ends. CDR3 nucleotide sequence: TGTGCCTGGAGCGAGGGTCTACCCCGCAATCAGCCCCAGCATTTT. This translates into CAWSEGLPRNQPQHF. Drawing the rest from reference TRBV30 and TRBJ1-5, the complete variable domain is SQTIHQWPATLVQPVGSPLSLECTVEGTSNPNLYWYRQAAGRGLQLLFYSVGIGQISSEVPQNLSASRPQDRQFILSSKKLLLSDSGFYLCAWSEGLPRNQPQHFGDGTRLSIL.

V usage is TRBV28 and J usage is TRBJ2-7; D might be TRBD1 (5 bases). Trimming removed 5 bases at V and 6 bases at J, with 23 bases between. This CDR3 spans 16 amino acids. The germline V gene encodes CDR1 MDHEN and CDR2 SYDVKM. Written as DNA, the CDR3 is TGTGCCAGCAGTCAAGGCCAGGGCCAGCTCGTCGGCGAGCAGTACTTC. Its protein product is CASSQGQGQLVGEQYF.

The V call is TRBV5-4, the J call TRBJ2-5; perhaps TRBD1 as D (7 bases). Germline V lookup: CDR1 SGHNT, CDR2 YYREEE (reference sequence). The CDR3 consists of 14 residues. Trimming shortened V by 0 bases and J by 3 bases, and 9 bases separated the two germline ends. CDR3 bases: TGTGCCAGCAGCTTGGCCAGGGGGGAAGAGACCCAGTACTTC. It codes for CASSLARGEETQYF.

In DNA, the CDR3 is TGTGCCAGCTCACCGATAGAGGGCGAGTCAAAACTGTTTTTT. It yields the protein CASSPIEGESKLFF. The J gene is TRBJ1-4, the V gene TRBV18; no firm D call. Germline V gives CDR1 KGHSH, CDR2 LQKENI. CDR3 length: 14 amino acids. V was clipped by 3 bases and J by 10 bases, with 15 bases between them. Using reference TRBV18 and TRBJ1-4 for the parts outside the CDR3, the full variable domain is NAGVMQNPRHLVRRRGQEARLRCSPMKGHSHVYWYRQLPEEGLKFMVYLQKENIIDESGMPKERFSAEFPKEGPSILRIQQVVRGDSAAYFCASSPIEGESKLFFGSGTQLSVL.

The chain has TRBV4-1 and TRBJ1-2; TRBD1 aligns across 8 bases. Germline CDR1 is MGHRA and CDR2 is YSYEKL. J was trimmed by 7 bases and V by 0 bases; bases with no gene match: 13. This CDR3 has 17 residues. CDR3 nucleotide sequence: TGCGCCAGCAGCCAAGAGTGGTCAGGGGGCCTGTCGGGTGGCTACACCTTC. Its translation: CASSQEWSGGLSGGYTF.

This rearrangement joins TRBV7-6 to TRBJ2-7, with unresolved D. The CDR3 consists of 14 residues. Germline CDR1 reads SGHVS; CDR2 reads FNYEAQ. The V end was cut by 5 bases, the J end by 4 bases, with 15 bases between. CDR3 sequence (DNA): TGTGCCAGCAGCCTACTACCTGAGGATTACGAGCAGTACTTC. It encodes CASSLLPEDYEQYF.

This clone was seen a single time. This chain links TRBV4-1 with TRBJ1-1, with a weak D call TRBD1 (5 bases). Looked up from germline, CDR1 is MGHRA and CDR2 is YSYEKL. The CDR3 is made up of 14 amino acids. Trimming shortened V by 5 bases and J by 3 bases, and 13 bases separated the two germline ends. DNA of the CDR3: TGCGCCAGCAGCAGGGGTAGATCGGACACTGAAGCTTTCTTT. Amino acids: CASSRGRSDTEAFF.

V is TRBV7-2 and J is TRBJ2-5, with a possible D match to TRBD2 (7 bases). The CDR3 sequence is 14 residues long. In germline, CDR1 is SGHTA, CDR2 FQGNSA. Trimming left V 1 base short and J 4 bases short, with 10 bases between. Here the CDR3 reads CASSLEAGAETQYF. The CDR3 DNA reads TGTGCCAGCAGCTTAGAGGCGGGGGCAGAGACCCAGTACTTC.

This rearrangement joins TRBV5-5 to TRBJ2-7; D may be TRBD1 or TRBD2 (6 bases each). CDR3 length: 13 residues. The V and J ends lost 4 bases and 7 bases respectively, with 15 bases between them. Germline V CDR1 and CDR2: SGHKS, YYEKEE (reference sequence). CDR3 sequence reads: CASSPRDTSEQYF. The CDR3 coding sequence is TGTGCCAGCAGCCCGCGGGACACTTCAGAGCAGTACTTC.

V is TRBV4-1 and J is TRBJ1-1; D is undetermined. CDR1 and CDR2 from the germline V gene are MGHRA and YSYEKL. This CDR3 comprises 13 residues. V was trimmed by 1 base and J by 1 base, leaving 4 bases between them. This CDR3 is CASSQGQNTEAFF. In nucleotides, the CDR3 is TGCGCCAGCAGCCAAGGCCAGAACACTGAAGCTTTCTTT.

CDR3: CASSPRGEPLHF. The CDR3 region has the DNA TGTGCCAGCAGCCCGAGGGGGGAGCCCCTCCACTTT. This rearrangement joins TRBV7-9 to TRBJ1-6; TRBD1 might be the D (6 bases). The CDR3 length is 12 residues. Germline-derived CDR1 and CDR2 are SEHNR and FQNEAQ (reference sequence). Trimming pared 5 bases from V and 13 bases from J, leaving 12 bases between.